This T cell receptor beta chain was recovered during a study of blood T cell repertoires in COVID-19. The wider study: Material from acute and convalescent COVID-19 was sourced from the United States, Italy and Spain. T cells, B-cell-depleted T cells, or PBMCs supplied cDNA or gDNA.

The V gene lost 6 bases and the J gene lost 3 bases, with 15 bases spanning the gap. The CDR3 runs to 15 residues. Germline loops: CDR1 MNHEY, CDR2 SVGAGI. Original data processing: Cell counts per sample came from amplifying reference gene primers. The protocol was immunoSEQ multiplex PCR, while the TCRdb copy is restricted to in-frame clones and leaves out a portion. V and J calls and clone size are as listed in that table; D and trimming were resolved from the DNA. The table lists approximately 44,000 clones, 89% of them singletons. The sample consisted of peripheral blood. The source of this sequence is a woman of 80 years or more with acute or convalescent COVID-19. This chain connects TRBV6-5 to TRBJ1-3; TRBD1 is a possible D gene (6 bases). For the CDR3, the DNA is TGTGCCAGCAGACCCACAGGGAGAGATGGAAACACCATATATTTT. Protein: CASRPTGRDGNTIYF.